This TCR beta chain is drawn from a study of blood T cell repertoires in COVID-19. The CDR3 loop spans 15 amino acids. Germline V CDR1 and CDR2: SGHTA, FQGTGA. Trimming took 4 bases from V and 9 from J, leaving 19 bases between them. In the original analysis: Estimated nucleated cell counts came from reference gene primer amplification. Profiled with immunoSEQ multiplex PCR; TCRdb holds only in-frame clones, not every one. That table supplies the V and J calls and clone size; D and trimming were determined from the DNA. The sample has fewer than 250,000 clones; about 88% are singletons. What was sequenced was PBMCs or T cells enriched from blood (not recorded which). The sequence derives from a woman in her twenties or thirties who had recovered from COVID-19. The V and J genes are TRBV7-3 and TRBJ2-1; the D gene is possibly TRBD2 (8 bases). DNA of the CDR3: TGTGCCAGCAGCTCCTCGACTAGCGAGGGGGCTGAGCAGTTCTTC. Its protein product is CASSSSTSEGAEQFF.